This T cell receptor (beta chain) originates from a study of T-cell memory formation after mild COVID-19. Study results and limitations: Contracting clones localized mainly to CM and EM when CD4+ and mainly to EMRA when CD8+.

As regards this clonotype: Its cognate antigen is unknown.

Amplification by 5'RACE using constant-segment primers produced TCR alpha and TCR beta cDNA libraries that carried sample barcodes and UMIs. TCRdb reanalysed the 5' RACE reads using MiXCR and keeps one entry per CDR3 protein. Among roughly 250,000 distinct CDR3 sequences listed, roughly 17% were seen once. CDR3 length equals 17 residues. Germline CDR1 is SQVTM and CDR2 is ANQGSEA. V lost 1 base to trimming and J lost 6 bases; unmatched junction nucleotides: 11. The TCR originated in a man aged 18 to 29 who had mild COVID-19 (a few samples of this study predate the infection). Cell type and time point are not known. The chain combines TRBV29-1 with TRBJ2-3; 12 positions match TRBD2. Sequencing was performed on PBMCs or a T cell subset sorted from them (not recorded which). The CDR3 DNA sequence: TGCAGCGTTGAAGGAGTACTAGCGGGGGGCCTATCTGATACGCAGTATTTT. Translated: CSVEGVLAGGLSDTQYF.